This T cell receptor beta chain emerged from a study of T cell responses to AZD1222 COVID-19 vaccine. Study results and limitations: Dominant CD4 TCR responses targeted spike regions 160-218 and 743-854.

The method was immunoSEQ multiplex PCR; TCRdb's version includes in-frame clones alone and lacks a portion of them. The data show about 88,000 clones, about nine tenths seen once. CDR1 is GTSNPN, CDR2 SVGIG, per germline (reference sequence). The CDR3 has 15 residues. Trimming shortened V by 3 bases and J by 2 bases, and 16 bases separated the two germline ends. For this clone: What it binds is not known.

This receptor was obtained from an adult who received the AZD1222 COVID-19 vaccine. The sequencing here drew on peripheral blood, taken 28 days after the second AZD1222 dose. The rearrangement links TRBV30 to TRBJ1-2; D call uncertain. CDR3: CAWSPTGSGNYGYTF. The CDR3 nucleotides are TGTGCCTGGAGCCCAACGGGGAGCGGGAACTATGGCTACACCTTC.